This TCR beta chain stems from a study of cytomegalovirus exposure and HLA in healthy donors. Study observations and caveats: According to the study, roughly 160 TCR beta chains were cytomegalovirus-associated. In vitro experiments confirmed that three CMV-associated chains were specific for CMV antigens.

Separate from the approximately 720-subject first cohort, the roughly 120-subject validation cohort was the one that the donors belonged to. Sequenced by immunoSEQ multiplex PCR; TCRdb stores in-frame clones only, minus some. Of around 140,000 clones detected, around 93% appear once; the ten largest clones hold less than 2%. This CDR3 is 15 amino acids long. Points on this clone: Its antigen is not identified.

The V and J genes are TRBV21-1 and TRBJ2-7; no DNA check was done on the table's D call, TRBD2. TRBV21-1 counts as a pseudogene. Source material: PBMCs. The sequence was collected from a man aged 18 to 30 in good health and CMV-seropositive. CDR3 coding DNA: TGTGCCAGCAGCAAATTGACTTCAGAGGACTACGAGCAGTACTTC. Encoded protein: CASSKLTSEDYEQYF.